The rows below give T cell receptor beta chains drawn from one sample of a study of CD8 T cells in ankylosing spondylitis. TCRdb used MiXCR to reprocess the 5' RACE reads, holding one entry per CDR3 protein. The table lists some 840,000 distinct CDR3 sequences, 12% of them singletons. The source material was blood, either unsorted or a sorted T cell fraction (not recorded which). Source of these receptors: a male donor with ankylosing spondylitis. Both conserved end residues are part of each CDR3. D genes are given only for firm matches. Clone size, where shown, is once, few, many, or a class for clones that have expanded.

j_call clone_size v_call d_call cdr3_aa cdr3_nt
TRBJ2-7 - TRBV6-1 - CASSLFVDGNSYEQYF TGTGCCAGCAGTCTGTTCGTGGACGGGAACTCCTACGAGCAGTACTTC
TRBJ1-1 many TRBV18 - CASSPQGRDTEAFF TGTGCCAGCAGCCCTCAGGGGCGGGACACTGAAGCTTTCTTT
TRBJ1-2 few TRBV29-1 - CSGLRSDYGYTF TGCAGCGGATTAAGGTCTGACTATGGCTACACCTTC
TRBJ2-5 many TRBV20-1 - CSAQQGRETQYF TGCAGTGCTCAACAGGGTCGAGAGACCCAGTACTTC
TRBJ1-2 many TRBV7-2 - CASSSNRGGYYGYTF TGTGCCAGCAGCTCAAACCGGGGGGGGTACTATGGCTACACCTTC
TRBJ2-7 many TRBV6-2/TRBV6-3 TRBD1 CASSYPDRASYEQYF TGTGCCAGCAGTTACCCGGACAGGGCCTCCTACGAGCAGTACTTC
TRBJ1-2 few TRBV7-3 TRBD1 CASSAQQGASYGYTF TGTGCCAGCAGCGCCCAACAGGGGGCCTCCTATGGCTACACCTTC
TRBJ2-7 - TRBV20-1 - CSARDSQATGQYF TGCAGTGCTAGAGATTCACAGGCCACGGGGCAGTACTTC
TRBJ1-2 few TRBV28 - CASSFPYQTRIYGYTF TGTGCCAGCAGTTTCCCCTACCAGACGAGAATTTATGGCTACACCTTC
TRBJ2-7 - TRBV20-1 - CSARDPGRTYEQYF TGCAGTGCTAGAGATCCCGGACGGACCTACGAGCAGTACTTC
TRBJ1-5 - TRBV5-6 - CASSWGLSNQPQHF TGTGCCAGCAGCTGGGGATTAAGCAATCAGCCCCAGCATTTT
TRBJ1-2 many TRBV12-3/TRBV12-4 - CASSLAVAKGGYTF TGTGCCAGCAGTTTAGCGGTCGCAAAAGGGGGCTACACCTTC
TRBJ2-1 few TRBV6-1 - CASSQGPRPYNEQFF TGTGCCAGCAGTCAAGGCCCCAGGCCGTACAATGAGCAGTTCTTC
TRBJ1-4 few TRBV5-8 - CASGDGVRNEKLFF TGTGCCAGCGGGGACGGGGTTCGGAATGAAAAACTGTTTTTT
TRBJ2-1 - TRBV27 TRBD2 CASSETLAGVYEQFF TGTGCCAGCAGTGAGACACTAGCGGGAGTCTATGAGCAGTTCTTC
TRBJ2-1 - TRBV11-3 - CASSLGVTVHNEQFF TGTGCCAGCAGCTTAGGGGTCACTGTACACAATGAGCAGTTCTTC
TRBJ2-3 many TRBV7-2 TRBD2 CASSLGVSGSSDTQYF TGTGCCAGCAGCTTAGGGGTTAGCGGGAGCTCAGATACGCAGTATTTT
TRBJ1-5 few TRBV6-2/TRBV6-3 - CASSPGPTSGRPQHF TGTGCCAGCAGTCCGGGACCCACTAGCGGGAGGCCCCAGCATTTT
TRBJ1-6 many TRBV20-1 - CSARVSTHSPLHF TGCAGTGCTAGGGTATCGACCCATTCACCCCTCCACTTT
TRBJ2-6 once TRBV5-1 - CASSFQISGANVLTF TGCGCCAGCAGCTTTCAAATCTCTGGGGCCAACGTCCTGACTTTC
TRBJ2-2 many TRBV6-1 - CASRVAAGTGELFF TGTGCCAGCAGAGTAGCGGCCGGCACCGGGGAGCTGTTTTTT
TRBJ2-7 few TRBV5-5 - CASSLRLSGMSSYEQYF TGTGCCAGCAGCTTAAGGTTATCGGGGATGAGCTCCTACGAGCAGTACTTC
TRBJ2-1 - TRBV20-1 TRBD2 CSARGPLAGGPGNEQFF TGCAGTGCTAGAGGTCCACTAGCGGGAGGGCCTGGTAATGAGCAGTTCTTC
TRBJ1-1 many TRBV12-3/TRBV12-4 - CASSLGHTNTEAFF TGTGCCAGCAGTTTGGGACATACCAACACTGAAGCTTTCTTT
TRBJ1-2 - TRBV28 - CASSSGPIRRGYTF TGTGCCAGCAGTAGTGGGCCCATCCGAAGAGGCTACACCTTC
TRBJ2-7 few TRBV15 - CATSRVGPDGQYF TGTGCCACCAGCAGAGTAGGACCAGACGGGCAGTACTTC
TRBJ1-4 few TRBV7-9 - CASSSYDIEKLFF TGTGCCAGCAGCTCCTACGACATTGAAAAACTGTTTTTT
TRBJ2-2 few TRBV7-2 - CASSPGAGKWTGELFF TGTGCCAGCAGCCCCGGCGCGGGGAAGTGGACCGGGGAGCTGTTTTTT
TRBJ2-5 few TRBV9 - CASSLGPVIEETQYF TGTGCCAGCAGCCTCGGGCCGGTAATAGAAGAGACCCAGTACTTC
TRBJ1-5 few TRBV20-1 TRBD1 CSAGPGTGGFHQPQHF TGCAGTGCTGGCCCTGGGACAGGGGGCTTCCATCAGCCCCAGCATTTT
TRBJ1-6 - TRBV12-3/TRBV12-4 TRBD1 CASRTGAYRSYNSPLHF TGTGCCAGCAGGACAGGGGCCTACCGCTCCTATAATTCACCCCTCCACTTT
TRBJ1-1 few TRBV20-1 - CSARHVGLGMSTEAFF TGCAGTGCTAGACATGTGGGCCTGGGAATGAGCACTGAAGCTTTCTTT
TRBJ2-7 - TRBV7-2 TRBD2 CASSLRAGGTGEQYF TGTGCCAGCAGTCTTAGAGCGGGAGGAACAGGCGAGCAGTACTTC
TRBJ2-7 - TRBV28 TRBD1 CASSSGTETYEQYF TGTGCCAGCAGCTCCGGGACAGAGACATACGAGCAGTACTTC
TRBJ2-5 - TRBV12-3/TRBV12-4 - CASSSIGSRGTQYF TGTGCCAGCAGTTCCATAGGGAGTAGGGGGACCCAGTACTTC
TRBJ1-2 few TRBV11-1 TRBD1 CASSPNRTGSPLPYGYTF TGTGCCAGCAGCCCTAATCGGACAGGGTCCCCGCTACCTTATGGCTACACCTTC
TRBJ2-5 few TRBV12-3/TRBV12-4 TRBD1 CASSFAGQALGTQYF TGTGCCAGCAGTTTTGCGGGACAGGCTTTGGGGACCCAGTACTTC
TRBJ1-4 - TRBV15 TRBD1 CATSRGQVYEKLFF TGTGCCACCAGCCGAGGACAGGTATATGAAAAACTGTTTTTT
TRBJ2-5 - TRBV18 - CASSPGSTKATQYF TGTGCCAGCTCACCAGGGTCCACAAAAGCGACCCAGTACTTC
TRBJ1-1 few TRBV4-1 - CASSRITQNTEAFF TGCGCCAGCAGCCGCATAACACAGAACACTGAAGCTTTCTTT
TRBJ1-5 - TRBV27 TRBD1 CASSLDRGYNPQHF TGTGCCAGCAGTTTAGACAGGGGCTATAACCCCCAGCATTTT
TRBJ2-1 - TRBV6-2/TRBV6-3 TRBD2 CASSTILAGTYNEQFF TGTGCCAGCTCGACTATTCTAGCGGGCACCTACAATGAGCAGTTCTTC
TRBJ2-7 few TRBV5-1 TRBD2 CASSSRTSGRGSYEQYF TGCGCCAGCAGCTCCCGGACTAGCGGGAGGGGATCCTACGAGCAGTACTTC
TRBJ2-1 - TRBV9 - CASTSGAGAYNEQFF TGTGCCAGCACTTCGGGGGCGGGAGCCTACAATGAGCAGTTCTTC
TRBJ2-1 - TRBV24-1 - CATTGRDNEQFF TGTGCCACCACTGGCAGAGACAATGAGCAGTTCTTC
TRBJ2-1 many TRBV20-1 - CSARALYNEQFF TGCAGTGCTAGAGCCCTATACAATGAGCAGTTCTTC